The clone carrying this T cell receptor beta chain showed up just a few times. CDR1 MGHRA and CDR2 YSYEKL come from the germline V gene. The CDR3 spans 14 residues. V lost 4 bases and J lost 3, with 12 bases in between. This entry is derived from a study of blood T cells in healthy people across ages. Together with a sample-barcoded 5' primer, a J-beta primer mix was included in a second PCR lasting roughly 6 to 12 cycles. MiXCR, applied by TCRdb to the 5' RACE reads, yields one record per CDR3 protein. The sample includes under 950,000 distinct CDR3 sequences, 20% to 25% of them seen just once. V and J are TRBV4-1 and TRBJ1-1; unclear D gene. The receptor's source is a man between 65 and 85 years old in good health. The sequenced sample consisted of blood. The DNA for the CDR3 is TGCGCCAGCAGCCCAGGAATAGGGTACACTGAAGCTTTCTTT. Translation gives CASSPGIGYTEAFF.